This T cell receptor beta chain was documented in a study of blood T cell repertoires in COVID-19. Study context: The study drew acute and convalescent COVID-19 samples from the United States, Italy and Spain. PBMCs, B-cell-depleted T cells, or T cells provided the cDNA or gDNA that made up the material.

The protocol was immunoSEQ multiplex PCR, while the TCRdb copy is restricted to in-frame clones and leaves out a portion. There are about 120,000 clones in the sample; 90% occur only once, and roughly 2% lies in the top ten. Germline V gene data show CDR1 as SGHVS and CDR2 as FNYEAQ. After removal of 1 base from V and 4 bases from J, the junction contained 7 bases not matched to a gene. The CDR3 extends over 15 amino acids. Sequenced sample: peripheral blood. This clonotype was sampled from a human donor with active COVID-19. The donor label of this sample is uncertain. This chain links TRBV7-6 with TRBJ2-7; 7 positions match TRBD2. The CDR3 protein is CASSLGGGSGYEQYF. DNA of the CDR3: TGTGCCAGCAGCTTAGGGGGGGGAAGCGGTTACGAGCAGTACTTC.